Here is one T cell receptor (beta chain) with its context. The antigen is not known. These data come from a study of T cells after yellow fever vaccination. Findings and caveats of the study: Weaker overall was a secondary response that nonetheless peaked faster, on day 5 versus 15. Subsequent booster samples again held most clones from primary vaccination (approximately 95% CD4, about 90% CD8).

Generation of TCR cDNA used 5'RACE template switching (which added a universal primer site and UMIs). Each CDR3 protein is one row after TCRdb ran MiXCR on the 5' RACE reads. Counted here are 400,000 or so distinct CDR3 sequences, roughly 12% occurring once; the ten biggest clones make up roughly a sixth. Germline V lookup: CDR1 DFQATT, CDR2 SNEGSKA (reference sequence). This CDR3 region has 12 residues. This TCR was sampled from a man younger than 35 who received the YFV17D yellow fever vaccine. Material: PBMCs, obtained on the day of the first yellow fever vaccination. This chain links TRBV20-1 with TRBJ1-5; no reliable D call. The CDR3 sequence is CTRPYSNQPQHF. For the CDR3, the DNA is TGCACCCGACCGTATAGCAATCAGCCCCAGCATTTT.